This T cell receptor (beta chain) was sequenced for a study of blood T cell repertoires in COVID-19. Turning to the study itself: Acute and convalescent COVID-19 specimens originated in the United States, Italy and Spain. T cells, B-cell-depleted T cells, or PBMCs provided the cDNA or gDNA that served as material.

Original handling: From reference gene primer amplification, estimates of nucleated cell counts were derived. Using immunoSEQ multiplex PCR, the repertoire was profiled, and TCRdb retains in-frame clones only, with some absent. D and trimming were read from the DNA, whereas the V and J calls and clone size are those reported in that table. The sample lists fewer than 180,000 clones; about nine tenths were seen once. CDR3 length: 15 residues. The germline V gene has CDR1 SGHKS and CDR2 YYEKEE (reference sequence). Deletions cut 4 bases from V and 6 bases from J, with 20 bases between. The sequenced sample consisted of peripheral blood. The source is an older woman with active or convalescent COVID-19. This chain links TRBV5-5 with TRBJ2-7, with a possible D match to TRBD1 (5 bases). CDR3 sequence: CASSLRTFPISEQYF. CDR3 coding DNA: TGTGCCAGCAGCCTACGGACATTCCCCATCAGCGAGCAGTACTTC.